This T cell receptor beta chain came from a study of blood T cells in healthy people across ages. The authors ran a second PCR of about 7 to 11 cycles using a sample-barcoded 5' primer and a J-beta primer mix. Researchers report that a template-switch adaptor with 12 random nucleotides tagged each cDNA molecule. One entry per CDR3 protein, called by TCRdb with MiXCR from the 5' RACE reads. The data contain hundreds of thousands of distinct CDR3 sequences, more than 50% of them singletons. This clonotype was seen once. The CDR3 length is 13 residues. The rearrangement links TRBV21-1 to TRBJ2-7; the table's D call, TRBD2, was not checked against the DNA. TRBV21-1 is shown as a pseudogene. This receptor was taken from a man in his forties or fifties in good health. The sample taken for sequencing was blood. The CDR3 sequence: CASSTRTSYEQYF. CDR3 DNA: TGTGCCAGCAGTACAAGGACTAGCTACGAGCAGTACTTC.